This TCR beta chain originates from a study of blood T cell repertoires in COVID-19. Looking at the study overall: T cells, B-cell-depleted T cells, or PBMCs provided the cDNA or gDNA that served as material.

Germline V CDR1 and CDR2: SGHRS, YFSETQ. CDR3 size: 13 residues. The ends lost 0 bases at V and 15 bases at J; junction bases unmatched: 5. Seattle's cohort entered during active infection and was followed longitudinally. The protocol was immunoSEQ multiplex PCR, while the TCRdb copy is restricted to in-frame clones and leaves out a portion. The top ten clones hold approximately 8.4% of a sample with 220,000 or so clones, 80% to 85% of them seen once. The receptor was derived from a woman aged 80 or over with COVID-19, enrolled during active disease. The specimen sequenced was peripheral blood. The chain carries TRBV5-1 and TRBJ2-1, with 11 bases matching TRBD2. The DNA of the CDR3 is TGCGCCAGCAGCTTGGGACTAGCGGGATCTTCGTTCTTC. Translated: CASSLGLAGSSFF.